This is a list of T cell receptor beta chains from one sample in a study of control samples from healthy donors and cancer patients. Repertoires were generated with immunoSEQ multiplex PCR, while TCRdb's copy carries only in-frame clones and drops some. This sample has 350,000 to 450,000 clones, with 80% to 95% found just once. The sequencing sample was made of PBMCs. All receptors derive from a man between 35 and 55 years old with head and neck cancer. Each CDR3 is given with its conserved first and last residue. A D gene is named only where the DNA matches it firmly. The size of a clone is reported for some rows only, either as once, few or many, or as a class for expanded clones.

TRBV7-9	TRBJ2-3	13	.	.	TGTGCCAGCAGCCTCGGAGGGTCAGATACGCAGTATTTT	CASSLGGSDTQYF
TRBV6-6	TRBJ2-3	16	once	TRBD1	TGTGCCAGCAGTTACAAGACAGGGGGCGGCACAGATACGCAGTATTTT	CASSYKTGGGTDTQYF
TRBV10-1	TRBJ2-3	16	.	TRBD2	TGCGCCAGCAGTGAGTCGCTGGTCCGGGAGGCAGATACGCAGTATTTT	CASSESLVREADTQYF
TRBV12-3/TRBV12-4	TRBJ1-2	13	.	.	TGTGCCAGCAGTTACGCCCAGTTCTATGGCTACACCTTC	CASSYAQFYGYTF
TRBV7-9	TRBJ1-1	15	once	TRBD1	TGTGCCAGCAGCTTGGACAGGGTGGTGAACACTGAAGCTTTCTTT	CASSLDRVVNTEAFF
TRBV7-2	TRBJ2-4	13	.	TRBD1	TGTGCCAGCACCCGACAGGGTAGCAACATTCAGTACTTC	CASTRQGSNIQYF
TRBV4-2	TRBJ2-2	16	many	.	TGTGCCAGCAGCCATCCCAAGGATGGGACTCCAAGGGAGCTGTTTTTT	CASSHPKDGTPRELFF
TRBV3-1/TRBV3-2	TRBJ2-4	15	.	.	TGTGCCAGCAGCAGCACCTCAGAGGCCAAAAACATTCAGTACTTC	CASSSTSEAKNIQYF
TRBV27	TRBJ2-7	14	.	.	TGTGCCACCAAGACAGGGAGGGGACTTTACGAGCAGTACTTC	CATKTGRGLYEQYF
TRBV9	TRBJ1-4	13	.	.	TGTGCCAGCAGCTCCCGTTACAATGAAAAACTGTTTTTT	CASSSRYNEKLFF
TRBV11-3	TRBJ1-1	14	.	TRBD1	TGTGCCAGCAGCTCCCGGGACAGGGGCGCTGAAGCTTTCTTT	CASSSRDRGAEAFF
TRBV27	TRBJ2-3	13	.	.	TGTGCCAGCAGTTTATTAATTACAGATACGCAGTATTTT	CASSLLITDTQYF
TRBV15	TRBJ2-7	15	.	TRBD2	TGTGCCACCAGCAGAGATACAAGCGGGAGTTACGAGCAGTACTTC	CATSRDTSGSYEQYF
TRBV28	TRBJ1-1	15	.	.	TGTGCCAGCAGTTCCCCTTGGGGGAGTTACACTGAAGCTTTCTTT	CASSSPWGSYTEAFF
TRBV19	TRBJ1-1	16	.	TRBD1	TGTGCCAGTAGTGTCCGACGGGGACAGGACAACACTGAAGCTTTCTTT	CASSVRRGQDNTEAFF
TRBV24-1	TRBJ2-3	15	.	.	TGTGCCACCAGTGACCCTGGACAGTTGGCAGATACGCAGTATTTT	CATSDPGQLADTQYF
TRBV24-1	TRBJ2-3	15	.	TRBD1	TGTGCCACCAGTGATTTGACAGGGGGCGGAGATACGCAGTATTTT	CATSDLTGGGDTQYF
TRBV3-1/TRBV3-2	TRBJ1-2	17	.	TRBD1	TGTGCCAGCAGTCCCGGGACAGGGTTCCTAGCTAACTATGGCTACACCTTC	CASSPGTGFLANYGYTF
TRBV7-3	TRBJ1-2	19	.	TRBD1	TGTGCCAGCAGCTCTGTATGGCCCCCGGGACAGGCATGGAACTATGGCTACACCTTC	CASSSVWPPGQAWNYGYTF
TRBV11-2	TRBJ2-5	16	.	TRBD2	TGTGCCAGTCAGGAGGGCTTCGGGACTAGCTTTGAGACCCAGTACTTC	CASQEGFGTSFETQYF
TRBV20-1	TRBJ1-1	11	.	.	TGCAGCGTTATGAACAGCTTTGAGGCTTTCTTT	CSVMNSFEAFF
TRBV11-2	TRBJ2-1	16	.	TRBD2	TGTGCCAGCAGCTTAGGTTCTGCGGGAGGGAGGAATGAGCAGTTCTTC	CASSLGSAGGRNEQFF
TRBV30	TRBJ1-4	14	.	TRBD1	TGTGCCTGGAGTTCGGGGACAGGATATGAAAAACTGTTTTTT	CAWSSGTGYEKLFF
TRBV9	TRBJ2-7	17	.	.	TGTGCCAGCAGCGCGGAGGGTCTAGTGGGCCCGCCCTACGAGCAGTACTTC	CASSAEGLVGPPYEQYF
TRBV6-6	TRBJ2-7	14	.	.	TGTGCCAGCAGTTACCGGGATAGCTCCTACGAGCAGTACTTC	CASSYRDSSYEQYF
TRBV7-9	TRBJ1-2	14	.	.	TGTGCCAGCAGCTTAAATACAGCAACCTATGGCTACACCTTC	CASSLNTATYGYTF
TRBV30	TRBJ1-5	17	.	.	TGTGCCTGGAGTGCCAGCCCCCTCGGGAGCTTGAATCAGCCCCAGCATTTT	CAWSASPLGSLNQPQHF
TRBV10-1	TRBJ2-1	16	.	TRBD2	TGCGCCAGCAGTGAGTTGAGGGAGGGCCCGGGAAATGAGCAGTTCTTC	CASSELREGPGNEQFF
TRBV5-1	TRBJ1-1	17	once	.	TGCGCCAGCAGCCCGTCAGGGCAAGCCAGGCTGAACACTGAAGCTTTCTTT	CASSPSGQARLNTEAFF
TRBV29-1	TRBJ1-5	15	once	.	TGCCTTGGCCGGCCCCTCAGTTGTAGCAATCAGCCCCAGCATTTT	CLGRPLSCSNQPQHF
TRBV6-1	TRBJ1-1	14	.	.	TGTGCCAGCAGTGAAGTAACAGGGCGGACTGAAGCTTTCTTT	CASSEVTGRTEAFF
TRBV7-9	TRBJ1-3	13	.	TRBD1	TGTGCCAGCAGCCCGGGACAGGGAAACACCATATATTTT	CASSPGQGNTIYF
TRBV27	TRBJ2-7	16	.	.	TGTGCCAGCAGTTTATCACGGGGGATCGACTCCTACGAGCAGTACTTC	CASSLSRGIDSYEQYF